The 11 T cell receptor beta chains below all came from one sample that was sequenced in a study of T cell clonotyping in hematopoietic cell transplantation. Some clones are missing from TCRdb's copy, which holds only in-frame ones; the method was immunoSEQ multiplex PCR. The table includes about 69,000 clones, roughly 94% detected once. The sequenced sample consisted of peripheral blood mononuclear cells. Source of these receptors: a man aged 45 to 65 in good health. Some clones in this sample may be carry-over from other donors' samples.

This chain links TRBV7-2 with TRBJ2-1; 15 bases line up with TRBD2. The CDR3 contains 17 residues. From germline, CDR1 is SGHTA and CDR2 FQGNSA. With 2 bases clipped from V and 7 bases from J, the junction kept 6 bases outside the gene matches. The chain's CDR3 is CASSLRPGTSGRNEQFF. The CDR3 DNA is TGTGCCAGCAGCTTACGGCCCGGGACTAGCGGGAGGAATGAGCAGTTCTTC.

The gene calls are TRBV28 and TRBJ2-2; TRBD2 might be the D (7 bases). V lost 11 bases and J 6 bases, leaving 19 bases between the germline ends. The CDR3 is 14 residues long. Germline V gives CDR1 MDHEN, CDR2 SYDVKM. The DNA of the CDR3 is TGTGCCGGGGGTACGGGGGGCCGTTCCGGGGAGCTGTTTTTT. Residues: CAGGTGGRSGELFF.

The V call is TRBV5-4, the J call TRBJ2-2; D ambiguous. Germline CDR1 and CDR2: SGHNT and YYREEE (reference sequence). Trimming left V 0 bases short and J 7 bases short, with 10 bases between. The CDR3 is 14 residues long. The CDR3 DNA sequence: TGTGCCAGCAGCTTGGAAGGGTTTTACGGGGAGCTGTTTTTT. This sequence encodes CASSLEGFYGELFF.

This chain links TRBV10-3 with TRBJ1-1; TRBD1 matches 7 bases. CDR3 length equals 13 residues. Germline V gene data show CDR1 as ENHRY and CDR2 as SYGVKD. The J segment lost 5 bases and the V segment lost 5 bases, leaving 5 bases of the junction unmatched. The CDR3 spells CAISRGPETEAFF. In nucleotides, the CDR3 is TGTGCCATCAGTAGGGGGCCCGAGACTGAAGCTTTCTTT.

This chain uses TRBV14 with TRBJ1-6; D gene unclear. CDR3 size: 15 residues. The germline V and J ends were trimmed by 0 bases and 7 bases, with 10 bases remaining between them. Germline V gene sequence: CDR1 SGHDN, CDR2 FVKESK. The CDR3 nucleotides are TGTGCCAGCAGCCAAGATAAAGGGTGGAATTCACCCCTCCACTTT. It is translated as CASSQDKGWNSPLHF.

J is TRBJ1-1 and V is TRBV6-5; TRBD1 matches 7 bases. The trim removed 7 bases at V and 2 bases at J, leaving 4 bases unmatched. This CDR3 comprises 13 residues. Germline loops: CDR1 MNHEY, CDR2 SVGAGI. CDR3 DNA: TGTGCCAGCATTAGACAGGGTAACACTGAAGCTTTCTTT. The encoded protein is CASIRQGNTEAFF.

The V and J genes are TRBV5-8 and TRBJ1-5, with TRBD1 identical over 9 bases. The CDR3 extends over 16 amino acids. CDR1 and CDR2 (germline): SGHTS, YDEGEE. V trimming: 5 bases; J trimming: 2 bases; junction bases outside the gene matches: 8. CDR3 sequence reads: CASSRDRVLGNQPQHF. The CDR3 nucleotides read TGTGCCAGCAGTCGGGACAGGGTTTTAGGCAATCAGCCCCAGCATTTT.

This chain joins TRBV7-9 and TRBJ1-6, with D unclear. V was trimmed by 5 bases and J by 7 bases, leaving 12 bases between them. The CDR3 spans 14 residues. Germline CDR1 is SEHNR and CDR2 is FQNEAQ (reference sequence). The CDR3: CASSQTSLNSPLHF. The CDR3 nucleotides are TGTGCCAGCAGCCAGACAAGCTTAAATTCACCCCTCCACTTT. Full variable domain (remainder filled in from reference TRBV7-9 and TRBJ1-6): DTGVSQNPRHKITKRGQNVTFRCDPISEHNRLYWYRQTLGQGPEFLTYFQNEAQLEKSRLLSDRFSAERPKGSFSTLEIQRTEQGDSAMYLCASSQTSLNSPLHFGNGTRLTVT.

J is TRBJ2-7 and V is TRBV19; D call uncertain. Germline CDR1 and CDR2: LNHDA and SQIVND (reference sequence). The CDR3 spans 15 residues. With 5 bases removed from V and 5 bases from J, the gap between germline ends came to 19 bases. Written as DNA, the CDR3 is TGTGCCAGTAGTCCTGCACCAACCATACAGAACGAGCAGTACTTC. This encodes CASSPAPTIQNEQYF.

This rearrangement joins TRBV28 to TRBJ2-7; TRBD1 aligns across 8 bases. The CDR3 length is 15 residues. CDR1 MDHEN and CDR2 SYDVKM come from the germline V gene. The J segment lost 5 bases and the V segment lost 6 bases, leaving 12 bases of the junction unmatched. The CDR3 here is CASSPRTGSTHEQYF. The CDR3 nucleotides are TGTGCCAGCAGCCCCCGGACAGGGTCAACCCACGAGCAGTACTTC.

The V and J genes are TRBV6-5 and TRBJ2-7, with D unresolved. V was clipped by 4 bases and J by 1 base, with 8 bases between them. The CDR3 loop spans 13 amino acids. CDR1 MNHEY and CDR2 SVGAGI come from the germline V gene. The DNA of the CDR3 is TGTGCCAGCAGTTTATCAGGTTCCTACGAGCAGTACTTC. It specifies CASSLSGSYEQYF.